Listed below are T cell receptor beta chains from one sample, sequenced in a study of cytomegalovirus exposure and HLA in healthy donors. Method: immunoSEQ multiplex PCR; TCRdb's copy keeps in-frame clones and lacks some. This repertoire shows approximately 120,000 clones, roughly 81% found once; its top ten account for approximately 0.99%. Sequenced input: PBMCs. These TCRs come from a woman in her twenties or thirties in good health and CMV-seronegative. CDR3s include the opening cysteine and the closing phenylalanine or tryptophan. A D gene is named only where the DNA matches it firmly. Clone size is stated in some rows and not others, as once, few, many or a class when expanded.

>TRBD1|TRBV25-1|TRBJ2-7|-|15
CASSDRQGVVHEQYF
TGTGCCAGCAGTGATCGACAGGGAGTGGTCCACGAGCAGTACTTC
>-|TRBV7-2|TRBJ2-5|-|14
CASSFKRRGETQYF
TGTGCCAGCAGCTTTAAGAGACGGGGGGAGACCCAGTACTTC
>-|TRBV6-1|TRBJ1-1|-|15
CASSPLRGGGTEAFF
TGTGCCAGCAGTCCACTTAGGGGAGGGGGAACTGAAGCTTTCTTT
>TRBD2|TRBV4-1|TRBJ2-1|-|16
CASSQERRGGYNEQFF
TGCGCCAGCAGCCAAGAGAGGCGGGGGGGCTACAATGAGCAGTTCTTC
>-|TRBV19|TRBJ2-7|-|12
CASSPGQYEQYF
TGTGCCAGTAGCCCGGGACAATACGAGCAGTACTTC
>TRBD1|TRBV7-3|TRBJ2-6|few|18
CASSFPGQGPSRANVLTF
TGTGCCAGCAGCTTTCCGGGACAGGGCCCCTCTCGGGCCAACGTCCTGACTTTC
>-|TRBV4-1|TRBJ1-4|-|15
CASSQLGLWGEKLFF
TGCGCCAGCAGCCAACTGGGGCTATGGGGTGAAAAACTGTTTTTT
>TRBD1|TRBV10-3|TRBJ2-7|-|14
CAISTGQGAYEQYF
TGTGCCATCAGCACGGGACAGGGGGCCTACGAGCAGTACTTC
>-|TRBV5-1|TRBJ1-2|-|15
CASSFDPSQSRGYTF
TGCGCCAGCAGCTTTGACCCCAGCCAGTCTAGAGGCTACACCTTC
>TRBD2|TRBV7-3|TRBJ2-3|-|16
CASSLSGRAVADTQYF
TGTGCCAGCAGCCTTAGCGGGAGGGCCGTGGCAGATACGCAGTATTTT
>TRBD2|TRBV10-3|TRBJ2-1|-|18
CAISESMTSGTTGDEQFF
TGTGCCATCAGTGAGTCGATGACTAGCGGGACTACCGGGGATGAGCAGTTCTTC
>-|TRBV7-2|TRBJ2-1|few|17
CASSLAQRTTKYNEQFF
TGTGCCAGCAGCTTAGCTCAGCGGACTACAAAGTACAATGAGCAGTTCTTC
>TRBD2|TRBV5-8|TRBJ2-7|-|16
CASSSTRGVSSYEQYF
TGTGCCAGCAGCTCAACCCGGGGGGTTAGCTCCTACGAGCAGTACTTC
>-|TRBV20-1|TRBJ1-2|-|11
CSASAGFGYTF
TGCAGTGCTAGTGCCGGGTTTGGCTACACCTTC
>TRBD1|TRBV15|TRBJ1-2|-|16
CATSRDRTGLPYGYTF
TGTGCCACCAGCAGAGATCGGACAGGGCTCCCCTATGGCTACACCTTC
>-|TRBV6-5|TRBJ2-7|once|14
CASSYSVADYEQYF
TGTGCCAGCAGTTACTCGGTTGCCGACTACGAGCAGTACTTC
>-|TRBV9|TRBJ1-2|-|12
CASSDYRQRYTF
TGTGCCAGCAGCGATTACCGACAGCGCTACACCTTC
>-|TRBV6-4|TRBJ1-1|few|15
CASSPSGGGNTEAFF
TGTGCCAGCAGTCCCTCGGGGGGTGGGAACACTGAAGCTTTCTTT
>-|TRBV6-5|TRBJ1-2|few|13
CASRTDRNYGYTF
TGTGCCAGCAGGACCGACAGGAACTATGGCTACACCTTC
>TRBD1|TRBV7-2|TRBJ2-3|-|17
CASSRETGAIRTDTQYF
TGTGCCAGCAGCCGAGAGACAGGGGCTATTCGCACAGATACGCAGTATTTT
>TRBD1|TRBV18|TRBJ1-1|-|16
CASSPPDRDMNTEAFF
TGTGCCAGCTCACCACCGGACAGGGATATGAACACTGAAGCTTTCTTT
>TRBD1|TRBV5-1|TRBJ1-2|-|15
CASSLGGTENFDYTF
TGCGCCAGCAGCTTGGGGGGGACAGAGAATTTCGACTACACCTTC
>-|TRBV7-8|TRBJ1-5|-|15
CASSLVTRPNQPQHF
TGTGCCAGCAGCTTAGTGACCAGGCCTAATCAGCCCCAGCATTTT
>TRBD1|TRBV15|TRBJ1-2|-|14
CATSSGQGDGGYTF
TGTGCCACCAGCAGTGGACAGGGTGACGGAGGCTACACCTTC
>TRBD2|TRBV29-1|TRBJ2-1|-|15
CSVRLAGTKVNEQFF
TGCAGCGTTCGACTAGCGGGCACGAAGGTCAATGAGCAGTTCTTC
>TRBD2|TRBV4-2|TRBJ2-1|-|17
CASSQGSGTSGYNEQFF
TGTGCCAGCAGCCAAGGGTCCGGGACTAGCGGTTACAATGAGCAGTTCTTC
>-|TRBV2|TRBJ1-1|few|13
CASGLGRGTEAFF
TGTGCCAGCGGACTAGGCAGGGGCACTGAAGCTTTCTTT
>TRBD1|TRBV7-3|TRBJ2-1|few|15
CASSSSGRQGYEQFF
TGTGCCAGCAGCTCCTCAGGCCGACAGGGTTACGAGCAGTTCTTC
>TRBD1|TRBV28|TRBJ1-1|-|16
CASSFMAGQLNTEAFF
TGTGCCAGCTCGTTTATGGCGGGACAGTTGAACACTGAAGCTTTCTTT
>TRBD1|TRBV5-1|TRBJ1-6|few|17
CASSWGQGSSYNSPLHF
TGCGCCAGCAGCTGGGGACAGGGGAGCTCCTATAATTCACCCCTCCACTTT
>-|TRBV27|TRBJ2-5|-|15
CASSLGGGALETQYF
TGTGCCAGCAGTTTAGGTGGGGGGGCATTAGAGACCCAGTACTTC
>-|TRBV13|TRBJ2-5|-|15
CASSFATSRQETQYF
TGTGCCAGCAGCTTTGCAACTAGCAGACAAGAGACCCAGTACTTC
>TRBD1|TRBV19|TRBJ1-3|once|16
CASSRQGAFDGNTIYF
TGTGCCAGTAGTAGACAGGGGGCTTTCGATGGAAACACCATATATTTT